These 6 T cell receptor beta chains share one sample of origin, sequenced in a study of shared clonotypes between healthy human individuals. Sequenced by immunoSEQ multiplex PCR; TCRdb stores in-frame clones only, minus some. The table has 1.6 million or so clones, roughly 98.5% seen once; the top ten hold about 0.4%. Material: naive CD4+ T cells sorted from blood. Described subset: CD45RA+ positively selected. Receptor source: a man younger than 45 in good health.

The gene calls are TRBV6-1 and TRBJ2-1; D may be TRBD2 (6 bases). Trimming removed 6 bases from V and 9 bases from J, with 18 bases in between. CDR3 length equals 14 residues. Germline V lookup: CDR1 MNHNS, CDR2 SASEGT. The CDR3: CASSPRRGSGEQFF. The DNA of the CDR3 is TGTGCCAGCAGCCCTAGGCGGGGCAGTGGTGAGCAGTTCTTC.

The chain recombines TRBV2 with TRBJ1-2; D perhaps matches TRBD1 (5 bases). Trimming removed 8 bases from V and 2 bases from J, with 12 bases in between. The germline V gene has CDR1 SNHLY and CDR2 FYNNEI. The CDR3 sequence is 13 residues long. DNA for the CDR3: TGTGCCAGCGGGGGTGGGGTAAACTATGGCTACACCTTC. This codes for CASGGGVNYGYTF.

This chain joins TRBV4-1 and TRBJ2-7; D gene ambiguous. Germline V gene sequence: CDR1 MGHRA, CDR2 YSYEKL. The CDR3 covers 14 residues. The V and J ends lost 2 bases and 4 bases respectively, with 12 bases between them. In nucleotides, the CDR3 is TGCGCCAGCAGCCAATTCGACAATAGATACGAGCAGTACTTC. It translates to CASSQFDNRYEQYF.

V usage is TRBV28 and J usage is TRBJ1-3, with a weak D call TRBD1 (6 bases). Per germline, CDR1 MDHEN and CDR2 SYDVKM. The CDR3 runs 17 residues. Trimming stripped 3 bases from V and 3 bases from J, with 18 bases between. The CDR3 sequence: CASSLVLGGGGGNTIYF. The CDR3 nucleotides read TGTGCCAGCAGTTTGGTATTGGGGGGCGGTGGTGGAAACACCATATATTTT.

This clone was detected only once. This chain links TRBV6-5 with TRBJ1-4, with 8 bases lining up with TRBD1. CDR3 length equals 13 residues. V shed 6 bases, J shed 3 bases, and the junction held 0 bases outside the gene matches. Germline V CDR1 and CDR2: MNHEY, SVGAGI. The CDR3 nucleotides are TGTGCCAGCAGGGACAGGGCTAATGAAAAACTGTTTTTT. Residues: CASRDRANEKLFF.

This chain joins TRBV7-9 and TRBJ2-1, with 10 bases matching TRBD1. The V gene's germline CDR1 is SEHNR and CDR2 FQNEAQ (reference sequence). The CDR3 consists of 14 residues. J was trimmed by 7 bases and V by 4 bases; bases with no gene match: 4. The CDR3 nucleotides are TGTGCCAGCAGCTCAGGACAGGGGGGAAATGAGCAGTTCTTC. As protein: CASSSGQGGNEQFF.